The 30 T cell receptor beta chains reported below all come from one sample, sequenced in a study of shared clonotypes between healthy human individuals. Repertoires were generated with immunoSEQ multiplex PCR, while TCRdb's copy carries only in-frame clones and drops some. Among hundreds of thousands of clones, about 96% were seen once, and the ten largest hold approximately 0.1%. Positively selected for CCR7, the CD45RO-negative cells used as naive CD8 cells excluded terminally differentiated effector memory CD45RA+ cells. The sequenced sample consisted of naive CD8+ T cells sorted from blood. All receptors derive from a woman younger than 45 in good health.

The V and J genes are TRBV2 and TRBJ1-2; TRBD1 agrees at 8 bases. The CDR3 consists of 14 residues. V lost 4 bases and J lost 4; bases outside the gene matches: 5. CDR1 and CDR2 (germline): SNHLY, FYNNEI. The CDR3 DNA is TGTGCCAGCAGTGCGACAGGGGAAGGCTATGGCTACACCTTC. It codes for CASSATGEGYGYTF. The whole variable domain, filled in from reference TRBV2 and TRBJ1-2, reads EPEVTQTPSHQVTQMGQEVILRCVPISNHLYFYWYRQILGQKVEFLVSFYNNEISEKSEIFDDQFSVERPDGSNFTLKIRSTKLEDSAMYFCASSATGEGYGYTFGSGTRLTVV.

The chain combines TRBV29-1 with TRBJ2-1; 10 bases fit TRBD2. The junction had 9 bases not matched to a gene; V was cut back by 3 bases and J by 4 bases. The CDR3 runs to 16 residues. Germline V gene data show CDR1 as SQVTM and CDR2 as ANQGSEA. Written as DNA, the CDR3 is TGCAGCGTTGATTTTTTTAGTAGCGGGAGGTACAATGAGCAGTTCTTC. Residues: CSVDFFSSGRYNEQFF.

This chain links TRBV10-1 with TRBJ2-1; 7 bases match TRBD2. Germline trimming cut 7 bases from V and 6 bases from J; bases unmatched to any gene: 9. Germline V gives CDR1 WNHNN, CDR2 SYGVQD (reference sequence). The CDR3 contains 14 residues. CDR3 amino acids: CASKQREELNEQFF. In DNA form, the CDR3 reads TGCGCCAGCAAACAGCGGGAAGAACTCAATGAGCAGTTCTTC.

The chain recombines TRBV19 with TRBJ2-5; 8 positions match TRBD1. The germline V gene has CDR1 LNHDA and CDR2 SQIVND (reference sequence). CDR3 length: 16 residues. With 6 bases clipped from V and 5 bases from J, the junction kept 14 bases outside the gene matches. The CDR3 nucleotides read TGTGCCAGTAGCTCGGTTAGTGGACAGGGTCTTGAGACCCAGTACTTC. Translation gives CASSSVSGQGLETQYF.

V usage is TRBV7-9 and J usage is TRBJ2-1; the match to TRBD2 covers 10 bases. Germline V CDR1 and CDR2: SEHNR, FQNEAQ (reference sequence). The V and J ends lost 5 bases and 6 bases, in that order; junction bases with no gene match: 7. The CDR3 is made up of 15 amino acids. The CDR3 protein is CASSPSGRSGNEQFF. The CDR3 DNA is TGTGCCAGCAGCCCTAGCGGGAGATCGGGCAATGAGCAGTTCTTC.

This clone was counted a single time. The J gene is TRBJ2-3, the V gene TRBV13; TRBD2 agrees at 16 bases. Trimming removed 4 bases from V and 1 base from J; junction bases left unmatched: 5. The length of the CDR3 is 18 residues. Germline V CDR1 and CDR2: PRHDT, FYEKMQ (reference sequence). The CDR3: CASSWGLAGGIGTDTQYF. CDR3 in DNA: TGTGCCAGCAGCTGGGGACTAGCGGGAGGGATAGGCACAGATACGCAGTATTTT.

This sequence joins TRBV19 and TRBJ2-1, with 13 bases that match TRBD2. Germline assignment: CDR1 LNHDA and CDR2 SQIVND (reference sequence). V was pared by 7 bases and J by 7 bases, with 4 bases of the junction left unmatched. The CDR3 is made up of 14 amino acids. The CDR3 sequence: CASKGTSGMNEQFF. CDR3 nucleotide sequence: TGTGCCAGTAAGGGGACTAGCGGGATGAATGAGCAGTTCTTC.

The chain is built from TRBV6-5 and TRBJ2-1; D remains ambiguous. CDR1 is MNHEY and CDR2 is SVGAGI in the germline V gene. The length of the CDR3 is 12 residues. V lost 1 base and J 9 bases, leaving 7 bases between the germline ends. CDR3 DNA: TGTGCCAGCAGTTACTTGGGTATTGAGCAGTTCTTC. Translating it yields CASSYLGIEQFF.

Concerning this clone itself: The sample holds other DNA sequences that translate to the same CDR3. The rearrangement joins TRBV7-9 to TRBJ2-3; no firm D call. The CDR3 consists of 11 residues. Germline V CDR1 and CDR2: SEHNR, FQNEAQ (reference sequence). Trimming took off 3 bases at V and 3 bases at J, with 1 base between the two ends. CDR3 nucleotides: TGTGCCAGCAGCTTTACAGATACGCAGTATTTT. This encodes CASSFTDTQYF.

The gene calls are TRBV9 and TRBJ2-1, with unresolved D. CDR1 SGDLS and CDR2 YYNGEE come from the germline V gene. Trimming left V 3 bases short and J 0 bases short, with 7 bases between. The CDR3 length is 14 residues. DNA for the CDR3: TGTGCCAGCAGCGGCCAGAGCTCCTACAATGAGCAGTTCTTC. The encoded protein is CASSGQSSYNEQFF. Full variable domain (missing parts from reference TRBV9 and TRBJ2-1): DSGVTQTPKHLITATGQRVTLRCSPRSGDLSVYWYQQSLDQGLQFLIQYYNGEERAKGNILERFSAQQFPDLHSELNLSSLELGDSALYFCASSGQSSYNEQFFGPGTRLTVL.

V and J are TRBV4-1 and TRBJ2-5, with 10 positions matching TRBD1. Germline loops: CDR1 MGHRA, CDR2 YSYEKL. J gave up 7 bases and V 0 bases, and 11 bases lay outside the gene matches. This CDR3 is built from 17 residues. The DNA for the CDR3 is TGCGCCAGCAGCCAAGACGTGGAGACAGGGGGCGGAGGGACCCAGTACTTC. Translated, it gives CASSQDVETGGGGTQYF.

Only one count was recorded for this clone. The chain combines TRBV15 with TRBJ1-1; no clear D. V lost 4 bases, J lost 2 bases, and 8 bases lay in between. CDR1 is LNHNV and CDR2 is YYDKDF in the germline V gene (reference sequence). The CDR3 is 13 amino acids. The CDR3 nucleotides read TGTGCCACCAGCATGAAGAGTAACACTGAAGCTTTCTTT. Its protein is CATSMKSNTEAFF.

The rearrangement links TRBV19 to TRBJ1-2; D remains ambiguous. Germline V gives CDR1 LNHDA, CDR2 SQIVND (reference sequence). The CDR3 totals 15 residues. V was trimmed by 3 bases and J by 1 base, leaving 12 bases between them. The DNA for the CDR3 is TGTGCCAGTAGTATTGCTAGGGAAGGTAACTATGGCTACACCTTC. It yields the protein CASSIAREGNYGYTF.

V and J are TRBV29-1 and TRBJ2-1; D is unresolved. V dropped 4 bases and J dropped 3 bases, with 10 bases sitting between them. Per the germline V gene, CDR1 is SQVTM and CDR2 is ANQGSEA. The CDR3 has 13 residues. CDR3 bases: TGCAGCGTTGTGGACCGGCTCTACAATGAGCAGTTCTTC. This encodes CSVVDRLYNEQFF.

This sequence joins TRBV19 and TRBJ2-1; possible D gene TRBD1, 5 bases. Deletions cut 3 bases from V and 7 bases from J, with 10 bases between. Germline CDR1 and CDR2: LNHDA and SQIVND (reference sequence). The CDR3 has 13 residues. For the CDR3, the DNA is TGTGCCAGTAGTATCGGGTCAGGGAATGAGCAGTTCTTC. Residues: CASSIGSGNEQFF.

A note on this clone: Within the sample, other DNA sequences also encode this same CDR3. The rearrangement uses TRBV7-6 and TRBJ2-7; 7 nucleotides line up with TRBD1. V gave up 0 bases and J gave up 2 bases; unmatched junction bases: 4. From germline, CDR1 is SGHVS and CDR2 FNYEAQ. The CDR3 sequence is 15 residues long. The CDR3 sequence: CASSLAPGQTYEQYF. CDR3 nucleotides: TGTGCCAGCAGCTTAGCCCCGGGACAGACCTACGAGCAGTACTTC.

J is TRBJ1-5 and V is TRBV5-5, with no clear D. V was clipped by 0 bases and J by 11 bases, with 15 bases between them. The CDR3 is 14 residues long. Germline assignment: CDR1 SGHKS and CDR2 YYEKEE (reference sequence). In DNA form, the CDR3 reads TGTGCCAGCAGCTTGGCCGGTGAAAGGGTGGCCCAGCATTTT. Translated: CASSLAGERVAQHF.

This clone was counted once. The chain uses TRBV5-4 and TRBJ2-1; D is possibly TRBD2 (6 bases). The CDR3 runs 13 residues. V was trimmed by 0 bases and J by 9 bases, leaving 10 bases between them. CDR1 is SGHNT, CDR2 YYREEE, per germline (reference sequence). The chain's CDR3 is CASSLGLVGEQFF. CDR3 DNA: TGTGCCAGCAGCTTGGGACTAGTCGGTGAGCAGTTCTTC.

The chain combines TRBV6-1 with TRBJ2-7; 9 bases are shared with TRBD1. This CDR3 spans 15 amino acids. The J segment lost 2 bases and the V segment lost 7 bases, leaving 9 bases of the junction unmatched. Germline CDR1 and CDR2: MNHNS and SASEGT. The CDR3 region has the DNA TGTGCCAGCATTATGGGACAGGGTACGCCCTACGAGCAGTACTTC. The encoded protein is CASIMGQGTPYEQYF.

The chain has TRBV28 and TRBJ2-7; D unclear. Trimming pared 4 bases from V and 5 bases from J, leaving 15 bases between. This CDR3 is 14 amino acids long. Per germline, CDR1 MDHEN and CDR2 SYDVKM. CDR3 sequence (DNA): TGTGCCAGCAGTTATGGCTCAGGTTCACACGAGCAGTACTTC. This codes for CASSYGSGSHEQYF. The full variable domain, rest sourced from reference TRBV28 and TRBJ2-7, is DVKVTQSSRYLVKRTGEKVFLECVQDMDHENMFWYRQDPGLGLRLIYFSYDVKMKEKGDIPEGYSVSREKKERFSLILESASTNQTSMYLCASSYGSGSHEQYFGPGTRLTVT.

This chain joins TRBV27 and TRBJ2-1; TRBD2 might be the D (5 bases). This CDR3 contains 15 residues. V lost 4 bases to trimming and J lost 3 bases, with 13 bases between them. CDR1 is MNHEY, CDR2 SMNVEV, per germline (reference sequence). DNA for the CDR3: TGTGCCAGCAGTTCGCTCAGCGGCTACTACAATGAGCAGTTCTTC. Residues: CASSSLSGYYNEQFF.

The chain uses TRBV13 and TRBJ2-6; D ambiguous. The CDR3 consists of 15 residues. Germline loops: CDR1 PRHDT, CDR2 FYEKMQ (reference sequence). V dropped 2 bases and J dropped 1 base, with 6 bases sitting between them. The chain's CDR3 is CASSLWQSGANVLTF. The CDR3 region has the DNA TGTGCCAGCAGCTTATGGCAATCTGGGGCCAACGTCCTGACTTTC. Drawing the rest from reference TRBV13 and TRBJ2-6, the complete variable domain is AAGVIQSPRHLIKEKRETATLKCYPIPRHDTVYWYQQGPGQDPQFLISFYEKMQSDKGSIPDRFSAQQFSDYHSELNMSSLELGDSALYFCASSLWQSGANVLTFGAGSRLTVL.

The chain uses TRBV7-2 and TRBJ2-2; D gene ambiguous. Germline V lookup: CDR1 SGHTA, CDR2 FQGNSA. This CDR3 is built from 15 residues. The V end lost 5 bases, the J end lost 7 bases, and 17 bases lay between the germline ends. The CDR3 loop reads CASSPKPLVGGELFF. The CDR3 DNA follows: TGTGCCAGCAGCCCTAAACCTCTGGTGGGCGGGGAGCTGTTTTTT.

The chain has TRBV14 and TRBJ1-2; 8 bases line up with TRBD1. The CDR3 is 15 amino acids. The germline gives CDR1 SGHDN, CDR2 FVKESK. J was trimmed by 4 bases and V by 4 bases; bases with no gene match: 8. CDR3 region: CASSPRAGGGYGYTF. CDR3 in DNA: TGTGCCAGCAGCCCCCGGGCAGGGGGCGGCTATGGCTACACCTTC. The variable domain in full, completed from reference TRBV14 and TRBJ1-2, reads EAGVTQFPSHSVIEKGQTVTLRCDPISGHDNLYWYRRVMGKEIKFLLHFVKESKQDESGMPNNRFLAERTGGTYSTLKVQPAELEDSGVYFCASSPRAGGGYGYTFGSGTRLTVV.

V gene TRBV10-2 combines with J gene TRBJ2-7; TRBD1 aligns across 7 bases. Germline V CDR1 and CDR2: WSHSY, SAAADI. V shed 0 bases and J 7 bases; nucleotides not matched to a gene: 12. CDR3 length: 16 residues. The CDR3 DNA follows: TGCGCCAGCAGTGAGTCGACAGGGACCCCCATGGGGGAGCAGTACTTC. Its translation is CASSESTGTPMGEQYF.

The genes are TRBV2 and TRBJ2-1; TRBD1 agrees at 8 bases. The CDR3 runs 15 residues. V dropped 6 bases and J dropped 5; count of bases not matched to a gene: 9. The germline gives CDR1 SNHLY, CDR2 FYNNEI. CDR3 DNA: TGTGCCAGCAGATACCGGGACAGGCAAAACAATGAGCAGTTCTTC. It encodes CASRYRDRQNNEQFF.

The chain uses TRBV7-3 and TRBJ1-2; D is unresolved. The CDR3 is 15 residues long. Germline CDR1 and CDR2: SGHTA and FQGTGA. Trimming left V 1 base short and J 8 bases short, with 17 bases between. In DNA form, the CDR3 reads TGTGCCAGCAGCTTAATTAGGTGTTGGAGACGGGGCTACACCTTC. Its translation is CASSLIRCWRRGYTF.

The chain carries TRBV30 and TRBJ1-1; no firm D call. Trimming shortened V by 2 bases and J by 3 bases, and 10 bases separated the two germline ends. Germline values: CDR1 GTSNPN, CDR2 SVGIG (reference sequence). This CDR3 contains 13 residues. This chain's CDR3 is CAWSFFSHTEAFF. CDR3 coding DNA: TGTGCCTGGAGTTTTTTTAGTCACACTGAAGCTTTCTTT.

J is TRBJ2-7 and V is TRBV19; 8 bases are a match to TRBD1. Germline CDR1 LNHDA, CDR2 SQIVND (reference sequence). The CDR3 extends over 15 amino acids. V lost 1 base and J lost 0; bases outside the gene matches: 2. This chain's CDR3 is CASSIGQGTSYEQYF. CDR3 bases: TGTGCCAGTAGTATAGGACAGGGGACCTCCTACGAGCAGTACTTC.

This clone was observed a few times. The chain is built from TRBV7-9 and TRBJ1-1; D gene unclear. V was clipped by 3 bases and J by 4 bases, with 6 bases between them. The CDR3 has 12 residues. In germline, CDR1 is SEHNR, CDR2 FQNEAQ (reference sequence). CDR3 amino acids: CASSFWGTEAFF. Here the CDR3 DNA reads TGTGCCAGCAGCTTTTGGGGCACTGAAGCTTTCTTT.